A selection of T cell receptor beta chains follows, all from one sample in a study of neurological immune-mediated disorders. TCRdb analysed the 5' RACE reads with MiXCR anew, one entry per CDR3 protein. This repertoire shows about 21,000 distinct CDR3 sequences, roughly 15% found once; its top ten account for more than 14%. Sequencing was done on a sample of PBMCs. The receptors were gathered from a female donor with HTLV-1-associated myelopathy (HAM/TSP). Both conserved end residues are part of each CDR3. Fields, in order: V gene, D gene, CDR3 protein. A D gene is named only where the DNA matches it firmly.

v_call: TRBV28; d_call: NA; cdr3_aa: CASRLGLHVEPQHF
v_call: TRBV28; d_call: NA; cdr3_aa: CASSWEENQYF
v_call: TRBV20-1; d_call: TRBD2; cdr3_aa: CSARVMRGQETQYF
v_call: TRBV7-2; d_call: NA; cdr3_aa: CASSDYNEQFF
v_call: TRBV6-5; d_call: NA; cdr3_aa: CASSTRTNSYEQYF
v_call: TRBV29-1; d_call: TRBD2; cdr3_aa: CSVGGVAGASYNEQFF
v_call: TRBV20-1; d_call: NA; cdr3_aa: CSARDEGSGTDTQYF
v_call: TRBV14; d_call: NA; cdr3_aa: CASSQAGVQETQYF
v_call: TRBV20-1; d_call: NA; cdr3_aa: CSATGPGGQGNEQFF
v_call: TRBV20-1; d_call: NA; cdr3_aa: CSAPRLSNTEAFF
v_call: TRBV5-1; d_call: NA; cdr3_aa: CASSPGDRHYGYTF
v_call: TRBV25-1; d_call: NA; cdr3_aa: CASKKTGAYGYTF
v_call: TRBV12-3/TRBV12-4; d_call: NA; cdr3_aa: CASKVLSTDTQYF
v_call: TRBV7-7; d_call: NA; cdr3_aa: CASSLRGAKTGELFF
v_call: TRBV5-1; d_call: NA; cdr3_aa: CASSYGRVIEETQYF
v_call: TRBV20-1; d_call: NA; cdr3_aa: CSARAGSYNSPLHF
v_call: TRBV20-1; d_call: TRBD1; cdr3_aa: CSARDGGQGAYEQYF
v_call: TRBV6-1; d_call: NA; cdr3_aa: CASSEGSRDLNTEAFF
v_call: TRBV11-2; d_call: TRBD1; cdr3_aa: CASSFGRGYEQYF
v_call: TRBV5-1; d_call: TRBD2; cdr3_aa: CASSLTRTSGSSYNEQFF
v_call: TRBV7-9; d_call: NA; cdr3_aa: CASSHGGSRETQYF
v_call: TRBV20-1; d_call: NA; cdr3_aa: CSVPTPGLNNENLFF
v_call: TRBV6-5; d_call: NA; cdr3_aa: CASRRLASVTDTQYF
v_call: TRBV20-1; d_call: NA; cdr3_aa: CSASRLVRNEQFF
v_call: TRBV9; d_call: TRBD1; cdr3_aa: CASSAQGTGGNTIYF
v_call: TRBV5-5; d_call: NA; cdr3_aa: CASSFYICSASIGQVSYEQYF
v_call: TRBV5-1; d_call: TRBD2; cdr3_aa: CASSFASGNYNEQFF
v_call: TRBV5-1; d_call: NA; cdr3_aa: CASSVGRGRGTEAFF
v_call: TRBV9; d_call: NA; cdr3_aa: CASSAGINRVEAFF
v_call: TRBV5-4; d_call: NA; cdr3_aa: CASSNGGAADTQYF
v_call: TRBV27; d_call: TRBD2; cdr3_aa: CASSFPGLAGQETQYF
v_call: TRBV5-1; d_call: NA; cdr3_aa: CASSLAQTGAGTQYF
v_call: TRBV7-2; d_call: NA; cdr3_aa: CASSLEGVGGRDTQYF
v_call: TRBV7-9; d_call: NA; cdr3_aa: CASSLSNSPGEQYF
v_call: TRBV28; d_call: NA; cdr3_aa: CASRVGGDFQETQYF
v_call: TRBV20-1; d_call: NA; cdr3_aa: CSARTTDTQYF
v_call: TRBV5-4; d_call: NA; cdr3_aa: CASSSGSSGNTIYF
v_call: TRBV10-3; d_call: NA; cdr3_aa: CAISGTTYEQYF
v_call: TRBV4-1; d_call: TRBD1; cdr3_aa: CASSQGLTGGGETQYF
v_call: TRBV20-1; d_call: NA; cdr3_aa: CSARDWSSYEQYF
v_call: TRBV5-1; d_call: NA; cdr3_aa: CASSLNPGAETQYF
v_call: TRBV2; d_call: TRBD1; cdr3_aa: CASSETPGQGLGGYTF
v_call: TRBV5-1; d_call: TRBD2; cdr3_aa: CASSPIAGSAYEQYF
v_call: TRBV18; d_call: NA; cdr3_aa: CASSPPGRNTEAFF